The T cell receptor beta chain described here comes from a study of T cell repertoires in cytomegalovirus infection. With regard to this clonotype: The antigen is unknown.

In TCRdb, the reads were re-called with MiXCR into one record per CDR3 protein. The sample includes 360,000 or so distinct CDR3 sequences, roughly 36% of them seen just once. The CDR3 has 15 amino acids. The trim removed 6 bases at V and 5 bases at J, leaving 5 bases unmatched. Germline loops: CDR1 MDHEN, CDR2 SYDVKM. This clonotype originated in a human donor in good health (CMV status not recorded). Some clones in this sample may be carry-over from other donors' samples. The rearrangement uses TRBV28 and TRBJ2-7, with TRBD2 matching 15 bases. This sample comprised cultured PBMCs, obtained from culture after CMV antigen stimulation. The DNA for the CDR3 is TGTGCCAGCAGCGGGGGACTAGCGGGAGGAAACGAGCAGTACGTC. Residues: CASSGGLAGGNEQYV.